These 30 T cell receptor beta chains were sequenced from one sample in a study of cytomegalovirus exposure and HLA in healthy donors. The PCR ran on 60 Vbeta and 13 Jbeta primers. Sequencing was performed with immunoSEQ multiplex PCR; in TCRdb, only in-frame clones are kept and a portion is missing. The sample records about 150,000 clones, approximately 90% being singletons. The sequencing sample was made of PBMCs. All receptors derive from a woman in her 30s in good health and CMV-seronegative.

The chain recombines TRBV10-3 with TRBJ1-2; D uncertain. The CDR3 runs to 16 residues. In germline, CDR1 is ENHRY, CDR2 SYGVKD. Trimming shortened V by 4 bases and J by 4 bases, and 19 bases separated the two germline ends. The CDR3 DNA reads as TGTGCCATCAGTGCGGGGAGGCCAGGAGCTCCCTATGGCTACACCTTC. Its protein product is CAISAGRPGAPYGYTF.

This rearrangement joins TRBV4-1 to TRBJ1-1; TRBD1 aligns across 8 bases. The V gene end was trimmed by 4 bases and the J gene end by 1 base; junction bases not matched to a gene: 2. The CDR3 runs to 14 residues. Looked up from germline, CDR1 is MGHRA and CDR2 is YSYEKL. CDR3 protein: CASSRTGQNTEAFF. The CDR3 DNA reads as TGCGCCAGCAGCCGGACAGGGCAGAACACTGAAGCTTTCTTT.

V and J are TRBV27 and TRBJ1-1, with TRBD1 matching 7 bases. The ends lost 5 bases at V and 5 bases at J; junction bases unmatched: 8. Looked up from germline, CDR1 is MNHEY and CDR2 is SMNVEV (reference sequence). There are 14 residues in the CDR3. The CDR3 sequence is CASSPRQGGTEAFF. DNA of the CDR3: TGTGCCAGCAGTCCCAGACAGGGTGGGACTGAAGCTTTCTTT.

The sample holds a few counts of this clone. The chain employs TRBV6-1 and TRBJ1-4; D possibly corresponds to TRBD1 (5 bases). The CDR3 covers 14 residues. Trimming took 7 bases from V and 7 from J, leaving 16 bases between them. Germline loops: CDR1 MNHNS, CDR2 SASEGT. This CDR3 is CASKSGSGGEKLFF. The DNA for the CDR3 is TGTGCCAGCAAATCGGGAAGCGGGGGTGAAAAACTGTTTTTT.

The J gene is TRBJ2-2, the V gene TRBV2; 7 bases line up with TRBD1. This CDR3 contains 14 residues. Unmatched junction bases numbered 12, after V lost 10 bases and J lost 7 bases. Germline V gene data show CDR1 as SNHLY and CDR2 as FYNNEI. CDR3 sequence reads: CAIWKDRAGGELFF. In DNA, the CDR3 is TGTGCCATCTGGAAAGACAGGGCTGGCGGGGAGCTGTTTTTT.

The V and J genes are TRBV9 and TRBJ2-3; 9 bases agree with TRBD2. Germline CDR1 is SGDLS and CDR2 is YYNGEE. This CDR3 has 18 amino acids. V dropped 2 bases and J dropped 4; count of bases not matched to a gene: 14. In DNA form, the CDR3 reads TGTGCCAGCAGCGTCGCACTTTCTAGCGGGATAAGTTCAGATACGCAGTATTTT. It is translated as CASSVALSSGISSDTQYF. Full variable domain (missing parts from reference TRBV9 and TRBJ2-3): DSGVTQTPKHLITATGQRVTLRCSPRSGDLSVYWYQQSLDQGLQFLIQYYNGEERAKGNILERFSAQQFPDLHSELNLSSLELGDSALYFCASSVALSSGISSDTQYFGPGTRLTVL.

The rearrangement links TRBV5-6 to TRBJ1-1, with a tentative D call TRBD1 (5 bases). Trimming left V 4 bases short and J 0 bases short, with 13 bases between. The germline gives CDR1 SGHDT, CDR2 YYEEEE. There are 15 residues in the CDR3. DNA for the CDR3: TGTGCCAGCAGCCCTAGGGGCAGGTTGAACACTGAAGCTTTCTTT. It encodes CASSPRGRLNTEAFF. Supplemented by reference TRBV5-6 and TRBJ1-1, the full variable domain reads DAGVTQSPTHLIKTRGQQVTLRCSPKSGHDTVSWYQQALGQGPQFIFQYYEEEERQRGNFPDRFSGHQFPNYSSELNVNALLLGDSALYLCASSPRGRLNTEAFFGQGTRLTVV.

This chain connects TRBV30 to TRBJ1-4; D is ambiguous. V was pared by 3 bases and J by 3 bases, with 11 bases between. Per germline, CDR1 GTSNPN and CDR2 SVGIG (reference sequence). The length of the CDR3 is 14 residues. Here the CDR3 reads CAWSAGLSNEKLFF. The CDR3 DNA is TGTGCCTGGAGCGCGGGCCTATCTAATGAAAAACTGTTTTTT.

CDR3 region: CASSIGGNYGYTF. DNA for the CDR3: TGTGCCAGCAGTATAGGCGGGAACTATGGCTACACCTTC. The chain has TRBV27 and TRBJ1-2; D not resolved. V lost 5 bases and J lost 2, with 9 bases in between. The CDR3 covers 13 residues. Germline V gene data show CDR1 as MNHEY and CDR2 as SMNVEV (reference sequence).

The chain links TRBV6-5 to TRBJ2-7; TRBD1 aligns across 7 bases. The V gene's germline CDR1 is MNHEY and CDR2 SVGAGI. V shed 4 bases and J 3 bases; nucleotides not matched to a gene: 12. The CDR3 spans 16 residues. DNA for the CDR3: TGTGCCAGCAGTTCGGACAGGCGACCCCCGTACTACGAGCAGTACTTC. It encodes CASSSDRRPPYYEQYF.

The CDR3 loop reads CASSLGQNTEAFF. The DNA for the CDR3 is TGTGCCAGCAGCTTAGGGCAAAACACTGAAGCTTTCTTT. The chain couples TRBV7-9 to TRBJ1-1; D gene ambiguous. Germline CDR1 SEHNR, CDR2 FQNEAQ (reference sequence). The V end was cut by 1 base, the J end by 2 bases, with 5 bases between. The CDR3 is 13 residues long.

The V and J genes are TRBV7-9 and TRBJ2-7; 11 positions agree with TRBD1. The CDR3 consists of 15 residues. The V segment lost 5 bases and the J segment 2 bases; nucleotides outside the gene matches: 5. Germline V CDR1 and CDR2: SEHNR, FQNEAQ (reference sequence). CDR3 region: CASSPRTGGTYEQYF. The CDR3 region has the DNA TGTGCCAGCAGCCCAAGGACAGGGGGCACCTACGAGCAGTACTTC.

This rearrangement joins TRBV6-5 to TRBJ1-3, with unresolved D. The V gene lost 0 bases and the J gene lost 4 bases, with 7 bases spanning the gap. The CDR3 contains 14 residues. Per the germline V gene, CDR1 is MNHEY and CDR2 is SVGAGI. The CDR3 sequence is CASSYSQLGNTIYF. Here the CDR3 DNA reads TGTGCCAGCAGTTACTCACAGCTCGGAAACACCATATATTTT.

The sample holds one count of this clone. This chain joins TRBV11-2 and TRBJ1-2; TRBD1 might be the D (6 bases). This CDR3 has 14 amino acids. V was shortened by 0 bases and J by 9 bases, with 14 bases between the two germline ends. Per the germline V gene, CDR1 is SGHAT and CDR2 is FQNNGV. This chain's CDR3 is CASSLELGASSYTF. The CDR3 coding sequence is TGTGCCAGCAGCTTAGAGCTGGGGGCGAGCAGCTACACCTTC.

The chain couples TRBV4-3 to TRBJ2-7; 8 nucleotides line up with TRBD2. The CDR3 covers 16 residues. Germline V CDR1 and CDR2: LGHNA, YSLEER. V lost 0 bases and J lost 6; bases outside the gene matches: 10. The CDR3 loop reads CASSQEGSGSRGEQYF. DNA for the CDR3: TGCGCCAGCAGCCAAGAAGGGAGCGGGAGCCGGGGCGAGCAGTACTTC.

J is TRBJ1-6 and V is TRBV5-3; D perhaps matches TRBD1 (5 bases). TRBV5-3 is marked as an open reading frame, function uncertain. V lost 2 bases and J lost 5, with 14 bases in between. The CDR3 consists of 16 residues. CDR3 in DNA: TGTGCCAGAAGCTTAGAGTCAGGGCTCGATAATTCACCCCTCCACTTT. This codes for CARSLESGLDNSPLHF.

For the CDR3, the DNA is TGCGCCAGCAGCCAAGGGCCCGACAGACTGAACTATGGCTACACCTTC. Protein: CASSQGPDRLNYGYTF. The V gene is TRBV4-3, the J gene TRBJ1-2; D is perhaps TRBD1 (5 bases). The CDR3 runs 16 residues. The germline gives CDR1 LGHNA, CDR2 YSLEER. The V and J ends lost 1 base and 2 bases respectively, with 14 bases between them.

This chain joins TRBV7-9 and TRBJ2-2; D remains ambiguous. The CDR3 sequence is 12 residues long. V dropped 4 bases and J dropped 4 bases, with 4 bases sitting between them. The germline gives CDR1 SEHNR, CDR2 FQNEAQ (reference sequence). The CDR3 DNA reads as TGTGCCAGCAGCTCGAGCACCGGGGAGCTGTTTTTT. It is translated as CASSSSTGELFF.

This chain connects TRBV4-2 to TRBJ1-6, with 7 bases matching TRBD1. The CDR3 covers 15 residues. Germline loops: CDR1 LGHNA, CDR2 YNFKEQ. The J segment lost 1 base and the V segment lost 8 bases, leaving 5 bases of the junction unmatched. The chain's CDR3 is CASCRTGSYNSPLHF. CDR3 in DNA: TGTGCCAGCTGTAGGACAGGTTCCTATAATTCACCCCTCCACTTT.

The chain combines TRBV11-3 with TRBJ2-1, with D perhaps matching TRBD2 (5 bases). The germline V gene has CDR1 SGHNT and CDR2 YENEEA. Trimming cost V 6 bases and J 5 bases, with 11 bases left between them. This CDR3 is built from 13 residues. The DNA of the CDR3 is TGTGCCAGCAGTCTTACTAGTGACAATGAGCAGTTCTTC. Its translation: CASSLTSDNEQFF.

The chain has TRBV5-1 and TRBJ2-7; D not resolved. CDR3 length equals 15 residues. CDR1 is SGHRS, CDR2 YFSETQ, per germline. V was clipped by 0 bases and J by 7 bases, with 17 bases between them. The CDR3 spells CASSLDLGSAPEQYF. The DNA for the CDR3 is TGCGCCAGCAGCTTGGATCTCGGGTCAGCACCTGAGCAGTACTTC.

This clone was counted a single time. This chain links TRBV7-9 with TRBJ2-2, with 11 nucleotides matching TRBD2. The CDR3 totals 14 residues. CDR1 is SEHNR, CDR2 FQNEAQ, per germline (reference sequence). The CDR3 sequence: CARGTSGSTGELFF. In nucleotides, the CDR3 is TGTGCTAGGGGCACTAGCGGGAGTACGGGGGAGCTGTTTTTT. Based on the CDR3 plus reference TRBV7-9 and TRBJ2-2, the full variable domain is DTGVSQNPRHKITKRGQNVTFRCDPISEHNRLYWYRQTLGQGPEFLTYFQNEAQLEKSRLLSDRFSAERPKGSFSTLEIQRTEQGDSAMYLCARGTSGSTGELFFGEGSRLTVL.

V is TRBV19 and J is TRBJ2-7; 9 bases are a match to TRBD1. V dropped 5 bases and J dropped 1; count of bases not matched to a gene: 9. Germline CDR1 and CDR2: LNHDA and SQIVND (reference sequence). CDR3 length equals 16 residues. The chain's CDR3 is CASSVLPGQGSYEQYF. CDR3 nucleotides: TGTGCCAGTAGTGTCCTCCCGGGACAGGGATCCTACGAGCAGTACTTC. The complete variable domain, with remaining parts taken from reference TRBV19 and TRBJ2-7, reads DGGITQSPKYLFRKEGQNVTLSCEQNLNHDAMYWYRQDPGQGLRLIYYSQIVNDFQKGDIAEGYSVSREKKESFPLTVTSAQKNPTAFYLCASSVLPGQGSYEQYFGPGTRLTVT.

The chain joins TRBV5-1 to TRBJ2-3, with a weak D call TRBD1 (6 bases). Germline V lookup: CDR1 SGHRS, CDR2 YFSETQ. This CDR3 region has 16 residues. V lost 4 bases and J lost 2, with 17 bases in between. CDR3 in amino acids: CASSTEGHPSTDTQYF. The CDR3 coding sequence is TGCGCCAGCAGCACTGAGGGACATCCCTCCACAGATACGCAGTATTTT.

This sequence joins TRBV7-2 and TRBJ2-2, with 7 bases that match TRBD2. V shed 0 bases and J 2 bases; nucleotides not matched to a gene: 3. The germline V gene has CDR1 SGHTA and CDR2 FQGNSA. The CDR3 extends over 16 amino acids. CDR3 sequence: CASSLAGGPNTGELFF. The CDR3 coding sequence is TGTGCCAGCAGCTTAGCGGGAGGGCCTAACACCGGGGAGCTGTTTTTT.

The chain carries TRBV9 and TRBJ1-2, with 8 bases fitting TRBD1. Trimming cost V 3 bases and J 7 bases; bases outside gene matches: 11. Germline V CDR1 and CDR2: SGDLS, YYNGEE. This CDR3 is built from 15 residues. CDR3: CASSASGGDMAGYTF. DNA for the CDR3: TGTGCCAGCAGCGCCTCAGGGGGCGATATGGCTGGCTACACCTTC.

The chain recombines TRBV11-2 with TRBJ2-7, with 11 bases fitting TRBD2. In germline, CDR1 is SGHAT, CDR2 FQNNGV. With V trimmed by 2 bases and J by 0 bases, 0 bases remained unmatched. There are 15 residues in the CDR3. The CDR3 here is CASSLLAGGSYEQYF. The CDR3 region has the DNA TGTGCCAGCAGCTTACTAGCGGGGGGCTCCTACGAGCAGTACTTC. Full variable domain (rest looked up from reference TRBV11-2 and TRBJ2-7): EAGVAQSPRYKIIEKRQSVAFWCNPISGHATLYWYQQILGQGPKLLIQFQNNGVVDDSQLPKDRFSAERLKGVDSTLKIQPAKLEDSAVYLCASSLLAGGSYEQYFGPGTRLTVT.

This rearrangement joins TRBV15 to TRBJ1-1; D ambiguous. V lost 0 bases to trimming and J lost 5 bases, with 16 bases between them. The CDR3 is 16 amino acids. The germline CDR1 and CDR2 sequences are LNHNV and YYDKDF (reference sequence). Here the CDR3 DNA reads TGTGCCACCAGCAGAGATCATCCGGTTACAGCTACTGAAGCTTTCTTT. This gives the protein CATSRDHPVTATEAFF.

V gene TRBV6-5 combines with J gene TRBJ2-7, with 7 bases aligning to TRBD1. Germline CDR1 is MNHEY and CDR2 is SVGAGI. The CDR3 has 14 amino acids. J lost 6 bases, V lost 0 bases, and 5 bases had no gene match. The CDR3 loop is CASSYSGQSGEQYF. DNA for the CDR3: TGTGCCAGCAGTTACTCGGGACAGAGCGGCGAGCAGTACTTC.

The V call is TRBV7-9, the J call TRBJ2-7; TRBD1 might be the D (5 bases). Deletions cut 6 bases from V and 2 bases from J, with 17 bases between. The CDR3 covers 15 residues. Germline CDR1 reads SEHNR; CDR2 reads FQNEAQ (reference sequence). The CDR3 DNA follows: TGTGCCAGCAGACACGACAGTGTAAGTCCCTACGAGCAGTACTTC. Protein product: CASRHDSVSPYEQYF.